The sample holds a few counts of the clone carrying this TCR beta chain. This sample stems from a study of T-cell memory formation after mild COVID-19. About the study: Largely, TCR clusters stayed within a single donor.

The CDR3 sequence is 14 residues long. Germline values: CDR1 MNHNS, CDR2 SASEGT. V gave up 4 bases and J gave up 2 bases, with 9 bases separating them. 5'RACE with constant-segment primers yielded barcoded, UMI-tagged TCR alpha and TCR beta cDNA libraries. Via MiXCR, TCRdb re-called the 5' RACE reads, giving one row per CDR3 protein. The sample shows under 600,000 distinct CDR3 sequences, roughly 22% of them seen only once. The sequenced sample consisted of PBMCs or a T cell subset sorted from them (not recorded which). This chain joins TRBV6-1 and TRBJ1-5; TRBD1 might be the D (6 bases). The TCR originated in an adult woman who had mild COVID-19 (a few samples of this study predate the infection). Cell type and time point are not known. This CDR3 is CASSGRQGNQPQHF. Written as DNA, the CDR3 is TGTGCCAGCAGTGGACGACAGGGCAATCAGCCCCAGCATTTT.